This is a list of T cell receptor beta chains from one sample in a study of tumor and adjacent non-tumor tissue in lung cancer. TCRdb ran MiXCR on the multiplex PCR reads and lists one entry per CDR3 protein. The profile shows approximately 150,000 distinct CDR3 sequences, 66% of them singletons. Sequences were obtained from lung tumor tissue. Source of these receptors: a man between 60 and 75 years old with small cell lung cancer. Each CDR3 is given with its conserved first and last residue. The order of the fields is V gene, J gene, D gene, clone size, CDR3 protein, CDR3 DNA. The D gene is left open where the match is weak. Not all rows give a size; the values are once, few, many and, for expanded clones, a class.

TRBV9	TRBJ2-1	-	many	CASSVYEGGNEQFF	TGTGCCAGCAGCGTTTATGAGGGAGGTAATGAGCAGTTCTTC
TRBV6-5	TRBJ2-5	-	-	CASSRDRIQETLYF	TGTGCCAGCAGTAGAGACAGAATCCAAGAGACCCTGTACTTC
TRBV6-6	TRBJ1-1	-	-	CTSSSGTGREALF	TGTACCAGCAGTTCCGGGACTGGGCGTGAAGCTCTCTTT
TRBV28	TRBJ2-1	-	-	CASSLFSGYNEQFF	TGTGCCAGCAGTTTATTTAGCGGTTACAATGAGCAGTTCTTC
TRBV6-6	TRBJ1-1	TRBD1	-	CAGSDRQGTEAFF	TGTGCCGGCAGCGATCGACAGGGCACTGAAGCTTTCTTT
TRBV5-5	TRBJ2-1	TRBD2	-	CASSLWRENNEQFF	TGTGCCAGCAGCTTATGGCGGGAGAACAATGAGCAGTTCTTC
TRBV12-5	TRBJ2-7	-	-	CASGWGDEQYF	TGTGCTAGTGGCTGGGGGGACGAGCAGTACTTC
TRBV20-1	TRBJ2-1	TRBD2	-	CSASKREFDEQLF	TGCAGTGCTAGTAAGCGGGAGTTCGATGAGCAGTTGTTC
TRBV5-1	TRBJ1-1	-	few	CARSSDGQSNTEAFF	TGCGCCAGGAGCTCTGACGGACAGTCTAACACTGAAGCTTTCTTT
TRBV18	TRBJ2-3	TRBD2	-	CASSPPRPGGVTDMQYF	TGTGCCAGCTCACCACCACGCCCCGGGGGGGTTACAGATATGCAGTATTTT
TRBV29-1	TRBJ2-3	TRBD2	-	CSVDRGERGATDTQYF	TGCAGCGTCGACCGGGGGGAGAGGGGAGCCACAGATACGCAGTATTTT
TRBV20-1	TRBJ2-3	TRBD1	few	CSALDRGRADTQYF	TGCAGTGCTTTAGATAGGGGGCGGGCAGATACGCAGTATTTT
TRBV6-1	TRBJ2-6	TRBD2	-	CASSFRLAGGTAGANVLTF	TGTGCCAGCAGCTTCAGACTAGCGGGAGGTACCGCTGGGGCCAACGTCCTGACTTTC
TRBV6-1	TRBJ2-2	-	-	CASSEGRGTSTGELFF	TGTGCCAGCAGTGAAGGGAGGGGTACTAGCACCGGGGAGCTGTTTTTC
TRBV29-1	TRBJ2-1	-	few	CSVARSYSHNEQFF	TGCAGCGTTGCACGATCCTACTCCCACAATGAGCAGTTCTTC
TRBV6-1	TRBJ1-2	TRBD1	-	CATRRTGGSGYTF	TGTGCCACCCGCCGGACAGGGGGCTCTGGCTACACCTTC
TRBV20-1	TRBJ2-7	TRBD2	few	CSASTSGGYEQYF	TGCAGTGCTTCCACTAGCGGGGGTTACGAGCAGTACTTC
TRBV9	TRBJ2-1	TRBD2	-	CASSAGLAGYNEQFF	TGTGCCAGCAGCGCGGGACTAGCGGGTTACAATGAGCAGTTCTTC
TRBV5-4	TRBJ2-2	TRBD2	-	CASSLKTSDNTGELFF	TGTGCCAGCAGCTTGAAGACTAGCGATAACACCGGGGAGCTGTTTTTT
TRBV29-1	TRBJ2-5	-	few	CSVEVVMGGASQETQYF	TGCAGCGTTGAAGTGGTAATGGGGGGGGCGAGTCAAGAGACCCAGTACTTC
TRBV5-1	TRBJ2-1	TRBD2	-	CVSSGGKYYNEQFF	TGTGTCAGCAGCGGGGGGAAGTATTACAATGAGCAGTTCTTC